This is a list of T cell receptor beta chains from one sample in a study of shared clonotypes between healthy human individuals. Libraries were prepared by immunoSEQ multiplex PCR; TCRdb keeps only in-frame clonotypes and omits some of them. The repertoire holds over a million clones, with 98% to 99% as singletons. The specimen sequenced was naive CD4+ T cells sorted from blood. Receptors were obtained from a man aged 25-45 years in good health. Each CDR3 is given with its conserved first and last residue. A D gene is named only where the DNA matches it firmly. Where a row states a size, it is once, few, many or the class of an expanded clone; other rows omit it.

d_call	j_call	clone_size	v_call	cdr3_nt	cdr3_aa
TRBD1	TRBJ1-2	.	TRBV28	TGTGCCAGCAGTCCGGGACAGAACTATGGCTACACCTTC	CASSPGQNYGYTF
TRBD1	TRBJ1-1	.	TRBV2	TGTGCCATTGGGGACAGGGGAAACACTGAAGCTTTCTTT	CAIGDRGNTEAFF
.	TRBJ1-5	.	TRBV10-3	TGTGCCGCCGCCCCCGAAACAGGTTGGGGTCAGCCCCAGCATTTT	CAAAPETGWGQPQHF
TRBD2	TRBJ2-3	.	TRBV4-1	TGCGCCAGCAGCCAAAGAGCGGGAGGGAGCACAGATACGCAGTATTTT	CASSQRAGGSTDTQYF
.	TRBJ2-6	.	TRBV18	TGTGCCAGCTCCCGCTCTGGGGCCAACGTCCTGACTTTC	CASSRSGANVLTF
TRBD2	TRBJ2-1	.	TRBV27	TGTGCCAGCAGTTTTAGCAGTCCGGGACTAGCCACTGGGAGGGATAGGAATGAGCAGTTCTTC	CASSFSSPGLATGRDRNEQFF
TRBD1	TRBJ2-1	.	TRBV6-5	TGTGCCAGCAGGGAAGGGGACAGCTACAATGAGCAGTTCTTC	CASREGDSYNEQFF
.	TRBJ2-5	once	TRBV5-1	TGCGCCAGCAGCTTGGGCCGGGACAACTTACGAGTGACCCAGTACTTC	CASSLGRDNLRVTQYF
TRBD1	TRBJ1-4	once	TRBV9	TGTGCCAGCAGCCCCCACCCAGGGACAGATAATGAAAAACTGTTTTTT	CASSPHPGTDNEKLFF
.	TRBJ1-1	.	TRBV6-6	TGTGCCAGCAGTCCCCCCAGGGTTCTAGACACTGAAGCTTTCTTT	CASSPPRVLDTEAFF
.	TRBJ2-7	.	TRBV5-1	TGCGCCAGCAGCGAAGGGGCACCTTACGAGCAGTACTTC	CASSEGAPYEQYF
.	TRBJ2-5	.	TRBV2	TGTGCCAGCAGGCGGGGCGATACGGCCCAAGAGACCCAGTACTTC	CASRRGDTAQETQYF
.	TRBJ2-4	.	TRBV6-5	TGTGCCAGCAGTCAACAGGGGAGGAACATTCAGTACTTC	CASSQQGRNIQYF
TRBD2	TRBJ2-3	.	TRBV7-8	TGTGCCAGCAGCTCCCCCGGGACTAGCGGGCATAGGTATTTT	CASSSPGTSGHRYF
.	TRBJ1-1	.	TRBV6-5	TGTGCCAGCAGTCTAAAGACTTGGACTGAAGCTTTCTTT	CASSLKTWTEAFF
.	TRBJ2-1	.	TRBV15	TGTGCCACCAGCAGGGCCGGGAGCGGGTACAATGAGCAGTTCTTC	CATSRAGSGYNEQFF
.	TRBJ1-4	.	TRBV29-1	TGCAGCGTTGAAAAGGCGGAGGGCGACGAAAAACTGTTTTTT	CSVEKAEGDEKLFF
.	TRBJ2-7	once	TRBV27	TGTGCCAGCAGTTTGACAGGAACCTACGAGCAGTACTTC	CASSLTGTYEQYF
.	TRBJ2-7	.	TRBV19	TGTGCCAGTAGTAATAGGGCCGGAACCTACGAGCAGTACTTC	CASSNRAGTYEQYF
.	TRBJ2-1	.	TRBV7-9	TGTGCCAGCAGCCTTCGGGGCAGCCCCTACAATGAGCAGTTCTTC	CASSLRGSPYNEQFF
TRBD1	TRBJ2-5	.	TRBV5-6	TGTGCCAGCAGCTTGTACAGGGGGCTTCGAGAGACCCAGTACTTC	CASSLYRGLRETQYF
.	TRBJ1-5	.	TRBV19	TGTGCCAGTAGTATTGGGTCTAGGGCAGCCCTCGGTCAGCCCCAGCATTTT	CASSIGSRAALGQPQHF
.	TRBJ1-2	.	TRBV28	TGTGCCAGCAGTTCCCCGGGGGGTAACTATGGCTACACCTTC	CASSSPGGNYGYTF
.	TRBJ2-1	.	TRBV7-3	TGTGCCAGCAGCCTCCAGGGCGGTACCTACAATGAGCAGTTCTTC	CASSLQGGTYNEQFF
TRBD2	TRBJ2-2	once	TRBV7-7	TGTGCCAGCAGCTTTAGCGGGAGATCGACCGGGGAGCTGTTTTTT	CASSFSGRSTGELFF
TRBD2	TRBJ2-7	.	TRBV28	TGTGCCAGCAGTCTCCGGACTAGCGGGATGTACGAGCAGTACTTC	CASSLRTSGMYEQYF
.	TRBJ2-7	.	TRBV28	TGTGCCAGCAGGACGGACTACGAGCAGTACTTC	CASRTDYEQYF
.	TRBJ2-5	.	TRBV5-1	TGCGCCAGCAGCTCTAGGGGGGAGACCCAGTACTTC	CASSSRGETQYF
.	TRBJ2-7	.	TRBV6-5	TGTGCCAGCAGTCTAACGGGAGAGGGGCGGCAGTACTTC	CASSLTGEGRQYF
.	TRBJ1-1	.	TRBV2	TGTGCCAGCAGTTCGCTCACGGTCATGAACACTGAAGCTTTCTTT	CASSSLTVMNTEAFF
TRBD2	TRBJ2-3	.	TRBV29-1	TGCAGCGCCTCTAGCGGCCCAGATACGCAGTATTTT	CSASSGPDTQYF
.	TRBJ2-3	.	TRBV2	TGTGCCAGCAGCGGGGGTCTGAGCACAGATACGCAGTATTTT	CASSGGLSTDTQYF
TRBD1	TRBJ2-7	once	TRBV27	TGTGCCAGCAGGACAGGGGCCGAGCAGTACTTC	CASRTGAEQYF
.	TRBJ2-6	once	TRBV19	TGTGCCAGTAGGAATCAGGGTTTCGGGGCCAACGTCCTGACTTTC	CASRNQGFGANVLTF
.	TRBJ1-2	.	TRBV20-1	TGCAGTGCTAGTAGCTCTCATGGCTACACCTTC	CSASSSHGYTF
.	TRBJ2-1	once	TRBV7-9	TGTGCCAGCAGCTTACTAGTAGCGGCCAATGAGCAGTTCTTC	CASSLLVAANEQFF
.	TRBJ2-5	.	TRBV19	TGTGCCAGTAGTTGGGGGAGACAAGAGACCCAGTACTTC	CASSWGRQETQYF
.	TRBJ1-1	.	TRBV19	TGTGCCAGTAGGGGAGCCAGGTTTGGCACTGAAGCTTTCTTT	CASRGARFGTEAFF
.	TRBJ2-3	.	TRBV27	TGTGCCAGCAGCCACAGCACAGATACGCAGTATTTT	CASSHSTDTQYF
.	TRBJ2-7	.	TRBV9	TGTGCCAGCAGCGTAGGGGGCAGGGATTCTTACGAGCAGTACTTC	CASSVGGRDSYEQYF
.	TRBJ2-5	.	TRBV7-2	TGTGCCAGCAGCTCCCCCGGCATAATACCCCCAGGGACCCAGTACTTC	CASSSPGIIPPGTQYF
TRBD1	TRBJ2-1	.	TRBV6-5	TGTGCCAGCAGTTCCACAGGGGGCGCTTACAATGAGCAGTTCTTC	CASSSTGGAYNEQFF
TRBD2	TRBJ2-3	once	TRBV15	TGTGCCACCAGCAGGAGACTAGCGGCCCTGAGGGCAGGCACAGATACGCAGTATTTT	CATSRRLAALRAGTDTQYF
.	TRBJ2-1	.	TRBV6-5	TGTGCCAGCAGTTACCGCTTTTCTGAGCAGTTCTTC	CASSYRFSEQFF
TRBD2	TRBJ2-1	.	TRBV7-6	TGTGCCAGCAGCTTAAGCGGAACTAGCGGGAGGTCATATGAGCAGTTCTTC	CASSLSGTSGRSYEQFF